This TCR beta chain was obtained from a study of blood T cell repertoires in COVID-19. Authors' analysis steps: Estimation of nucleated cell counts was performed using reference gene primer amplification. Using immunoSEQ multiplex PCR, the repertoire was profiled, and TCRdb retains in-frame clones only, with some absent. D and trimming come from the DNA, and the V and J calls and clone size come from that table. The repertoire holds approximately 210,000 clones, with 86% as singletons. The V gene lost 2 bases and the J gene lost 1 base, with 12 bases spanning the gap. This CDR3 has 16 amino acids. CDR1 and CDR2 (germline): LGHDT, YNNKEL (reference sequence).

Sequenced material: peripheral blood. This receptor was taken from a man aged 25-45 years who had recovered from COVID-19. This chain joins TRBV3-1 (or the pseudogene TRBV3-2) and TRBJ1-3; possibly TRBD1 for D (5 bases). In nucleotides, the CDR3 is TGTGCCAGCAGCCAAACGGGGGGATCATCTGGAAACACCATATATTTT. Protein sequence: CASSQTGGSSGNTIYF.